This entry lists 15 T cell receptor beta chains sequenced from one sample in a study of blood T cell repertoires in COVID-19. TCRdb's copy holds only in-frame clones and misses some; the assay was immunoSEQ multiplex PCR. The table lists about 440,000 clones, 80% to 90% of them singletons. The source material was peripheral blood. Receptor source: a woman aged 30 to 39 with acute or convalescent COVID-19.

For the CDR3, the DNA is TGCGCCAGCAGCTTGACAGGGGAATCCTATGGCTACACCTTC. This translates into CASSLTGESYGYTF. This chain joins TRBV5-1 and TRBJ1-2; TRBD1 matches 7 bases. The CDR3 extends over 14 amino acids. Trimming took 1 base from V and 4 from J; bases not matched to a gene: 4. Germline CDR1 is SGHRS and CDR2 is YFSETQ.

This clone has a single count. The chain has TRBV5-1 and TRBJ2-5, with 7 bases that match TRBD1. CDR1 is SGHRS and CDR2 is YFSETQ in the germline V gene. The CDR3 is 16 amino acids. The junction had 8 bases not matched to a gene; V was cut back by 3 bases and J by 0 bases. CDR3 loop: CASSSPGTVNQETQYF. DNA for the CDR3: TGCGCCAGCAGCTCCCCCGGGACAGTAAACCAAGAGACCCAGTACTTC. The variable domain in full, with the rest retrieved from reference TRBV5-1 and TRBJ2-5, is KAGVTQTPRYLIKTRGQQVTLSCSPISGHRSVSWYQQTPGQGLQFLFEYFSETQRNKGNFPGRFSGRQFSNSRSEMNVSTLELGDSALYLCASSSPGTVNQETQYFGPGTRLLVL.

This chain uses TRBV5-6 with TRBJ1-3; 7 nucleotides line up with TRBD1. Germline V gene data show CDR1 as SGHDT and CDR2 as YYEEEE. Trimming at V came to 4 bases and at J to 2 bases, leaving 12 bases not matched to a gene. The CDR3 length is 17 residues. DNA of the CDR3: TGTGCCAGCAGCCCTTTAGTGACAGGGAAGACTGGAAACACCATATATTTT. Protein product: CASSPLVTGKTGNTIYF.

V usage is TRBV3-1 (or the pseudogene TRBV3-2) and J usage is TRBJ2-5; D gene uncertain. The CDR3 covers 13 residues. Germline V gene data show CDR1 as LGHDT and CDR2 as YNNKEL (reference sequence). V was pared by 1 base and J by 6 bases, with 9 bases between. The CDR3 DNA reads TGTGCCAGCAGCCAAGGTTTCAGTCAGACCCAGTACTTC. It codes for CASSQGFSQTQYF.

The rearrangement links TRBV5-4 to TRBJ2-1; D gene unclear. The V gene's germline CDR1 is SGHNT and CDR2 YYREEE (reference sequence). Trimming left V 4 bases short and J 10 bases short, with 9 bases between. The CDR3 is made up of 11 amino acids. The DNA for the CDR3 is TGTGCCAGCAGCCAAATGGAGGAGCAGTTCTTC. Protein sequence: CASSQMEEQFF.

The genes are TRBV19 and TRBJ2-3, with D possibly TRBD2 on 5 matching bases. The CDR3 runs to 15 residues. Trimming stripped 4 bases from V and 2 bases from J, with 13 bases between. Germline-derived CDR1 and CDR2 are LNHDA and SQIVND (reference sequence). CDR3 in amino acids: CASSRKAAVTDTQYF. The CDR3 DNA is TGTGCCAGTAGTAGAAAGGCAGCGGTCACAGATACGCAGTATTTT.

The V call is TRBV5-5, the J call TRBJ2-7, with D possibly matching TRBD2 (5 bases). The V gene lost 4 bases and the J gene lost 6 bases, with 11 bases spanning the gap. CDR3 length: 12 amino acids. Germline V gene data show CDR1 as SGHKS and CDR2 as YYEKEE (reference sequence). This CDR3 reads CASSAEGSEQYF. DNA for the CDR3: TGTGCCAGCAGCGCCGAAGGGAGCGAGCAGTACTTC.

The chain carries TRBV5-8 and TRBJ1-5, with D possibly TRBD1 on 6 matching bases. The V gene lost 4 bases and the J gene lost 0 bases, with 11 bases spanning the gap. This CDR3 spans 15 amino acids. Per the germline V gene, CDR1 is SGHTS and CDR2 is YDEGEE. CDR3 nucleotide sequence: TGTGCCAGCAGCCAGGACAGTTATAGCAATCAGCCCCAGCATTTT. Translating gives CASSQDSYSNQPQHF.

This rearrangement joins TRBV7-2 to TRBJ1-5; D may be TRBD1 (5 bases). Germline loops: CDR1 SGHTA, CDR2 FQGNSA. V lost 4 bases and J 0 bases, leaving 10 bases between the germline ends. This CDR3 contains 15 residues. The CDR3 nucleotides read TGTGCCAGCAGCTACCAGGGTTTTAGCAATCAGCCCCAGCATTTT. Its translation: CASSYQGFSNQPQHF.

The chain joins TRBV12-3 or TRBV12-4 to TRBJ2-3, with D unclear. With 3 bases removed from V and 5 bases from J, the gap between germline ends came to 9 bases. This CDR3 contains 13 residues. The CDR3 nucleotides are TGTGCCAGCAGTTTCCAGGCCGGAGATACGCAGTATTTT. Its translation is CASSFQAGDTQYF.

V is TRBV11-2 and J is TRBJ2-5; 7 bases line up with TRBD1. The V gene end was trimmed by 5 bases and the J gene end by 5 bases; junction bases not matched to a gene: 8. CDR1 is SGHAT and CDR2 is FQNNGV in the germline V gene. The CDR3 covers 14 residues. DNA of the CDR3: TGTGCCAGCAGCCCTACAGGGGTTGTGGAGACCCAGTACTTC. Translating gives CASSPTGVVETQYF. The variable domain in full, with the rest retrieved from reference TRBV11-2 and TRBJ2-5, is EAGVAQSPRYKIIEKRQSVAFWCNPISGHATLYWYQQILGQGPKLLIQFQNNGVVDDSQLPKDRFSAERLKGVDSTLKIQPAKLEDSAVYLCASSPTGVVETQYFGPGTRLLVL.

The chain employs TRBV10-3 and TRBJ2-7; D possibly corresponds to TRBD1 (5 bases). V was cut by 3 bases and J by 5 bases, with 11 bases left in between. This CDR3 spans 13 amino acids. Germline loops: CDR1 ENHRY, CDR2 SYGVKD. The DNA for the CDR3 is TGTGCCATCAGTGAATTAGGGGCCGACGAGCAGTACTTC. This translates into CAISELGADEQYF.

The rearrangement uses TRBV5-6 and TRBJ1-1; TRBD1 aligns across 11 bases. This CDR3 has 14 amino acids. J was trimmed by 7 bases and V by 2 bases; bases with no gene match: 4. CDR1 is SGHDT, CDR2 YYEEEE, per germline. The CDR3: CASSFGQGAFEAFF. CDR3 nucleotide sequence: TGTGCCAGCAGCTTCGGACAGGGGGCTTTTGAAGCTTTCTTT. The full variable domain, completed using reference TRBV5-6 and TRBJ1-1, is DAGVTQSPTHLIKTRGQQVTLRCSPKSGHDTVSWYQQALGQGPQFIFQYYEEEERQRGNFPDRFSGHQFPNYSSELNVNALLLGDSALYLCASSFGQGAFEAFFGQGTRLTVV.

The chain carries TRBV6-5 and TRBJ2-2, with 10 bases that match TRBD1. J was trimmed by 7 bases and V by 6 bases; bases with no gene match: 8. CDR1 and CDR2 (germline): MNHEY, SVGAGI. The CDR3 is 15 residues long. The CDR3 DNA reads TGTGCCAGCAGCCTCGAGACAGGGGGCCACGGGGAGCTGTTTTTT. Translation gives CASSLETGGHGELFF.

The chain is built from TRBV28 and TRBJ1-2, with 8 bases identical to TRBD1. After removal of 6 bases from V and 4 bases from J, the junction contained 4 bases not matched to a gene. Germline V lookup: CDR1 MDHEN, CDR2 SYDVKM. The CDR3 contains 13 residues. In nucleotides, the CDR3 is TGTGCCAGCAGCCGACAGGGGACCTATGGCTACACCTTC. Residues: CASSRQGTYGYTF.